These T cell receptor beta chains were read from a single sample in a study of blood T cells in healthy people across ages. TCRdb re-called the 5' RACE reads with MiXCR, one entry per CDR3 protein. The sample consists of about a million distinct CDR3 sequences, roughly 51% of them appearing once. Source material: blood. The source is an older woman in good health. Each CDR3 is given with its conserved first and last residue. The order of the fields is V gene, J gene, clone size, CDR3 protein. Rows may omit the clone size; those that give it use once, few, many or a size class.

V: TRBV30
J: TRBJ2-1
size: .
CDR3: CAWSIRGAKQFF

V: TRBV29-1
J: TRBJ2-7
size: .
CDR3: CSVGPAGTYEQYF

V: TRBV4-1
J: TRBJ2-1
size: .
CDR3: CASSQSHFAGAYNEQFF

V: TRBV20-1
J: TRBJ2-7
size: .
CDR3: CSARDDGQSYEQYF

V: TRBV12-3/TRBV12-4
J: TRBJ2-5
size: few
CDR3: CASTWEQETQYF

V: TRBV4-1
J: TRBJ2-3
size: .
CDR3: CASSQKPQSTDTQYF

V: TRBV20-1
J: TRBJ2-1
size: few
CDR3: CSAHTGSYNEQFF

V: TRBV4-1
J: TRBJ1-1
size: few
CDR3: CASSQDGWAAAFF

V: TRBV5-1
J: TRBJ2-1
size: .
CDR3: CASSQREGLTAGQFF

V: TRBV29-1
J: TRBJ2-1
size: .
CDR3: CSDRDNYDEQFF

V: TRBV7-9
J: TRBJ2-1
size: .
CDR3: CASSLLGSFGEQFF

V: TRBV29-1
J: TRBJ1-1
size: .
CDR3: CSALQGEAFF

V: TRBV6-1
J: TRBJ2-7
size: .
CDR3: CASSNNLGRNSYEQYF

V: TRBV3-1
J: TRBJ1-2
size: .
CDR3: CASSQTGRGGYTF

V: TRBV20-1
J: TRBJ1-1
size: .
CDR3: CSAQDGGGRTEAFF

V: TRBV7-9
J: TRBJ1-2
size: .
CDR3: CASSPGTVYGGYTF

V: TRBV6-5
J: TRBJ2-5
size: .
CDR3: CASSYSGSGRPQETQYF

V: TRBV20-1
J: TRBJ2-1
size: .
CDR3: CSARGGDSSYNEQFF

V: TRBV2
J: TRBJ2-7
size: .
CDR3: CASSAERGTYEQYF

V: TRBV28
J: TRBJ2-7
size: .
CDR3: CASTLRAGEAVYEQYF

V: TRBV12-3/TRBV12-4
J: TRBJ1-5
size: many
CDR3: CASSGGELFERFQPQHF

V: TRBV5-1
J: TRBJ2-7
size: .
CDR3: CASSLASGRFYEQYF

V: TRBV2
J: TRBJ2-7
size: .
CDR3: CASSELYALTYYEQYF

V: TRBV2
J: TRBJ1-1
size: .
CDR3: CASKNGIADTEAFF

V: TRBV29-1
J: TRBJ2-7
size: few
CDR3: CSVERTGAYEQYF

V: TRBV18
J: TRBJ1-5
size: few
CDR3: CASSPPNRRGQPQHF

V: TRBV29-1
J: TRBJ2-5
size: .
CDR3: CSVVLYGAPNQPLPGTQYF

V: TRBV12-3/TRBV12-4
J: TRBJ2-3
size: .
CDR3: CASRFWADTQYF

V: TRBV7-2
J: TRBJ2-1
size: few
CDR3: CASSFQPRLNNEQFF

V: TRBV12-3/TRBV12-4
J: TRBJ2-5
size: few
CDR3: CASGKETQYF

V: TRBV20-1
J: TRBJ2-7
size: few
CDR3: CSARQLIEYEQYF

V: TRBV18
J: TRBJ2-1
size: .
CDR3: CASSPPNLEGNEQFF

V: TRBV6-6
J: TRBJ2-7
size: few
CDR3: CASSHYRDTYEQYF

V: TRBV15
J: TRBJ2-7
size: .
CDR3: CATRGGDEQYF

V: TRBV5-1
J: TRBJ1-2
size: .
CDR3: CASSLEPPGTGGVYGYTF

V: TRBV29-1
J: TRBJ2-7
size: .
CDR3: CSVEGHPSSYEQYF

V: TRBV2
J: TRBJ2-1
size: .
CDR3: CASSEQGIHEQFF

V: TRBV12-3/TRBV12-4
J: TRBJ2-2
size: few
CDR3: CASSNGRGTGELFF

V: TRBV7-9
J: TRBJ2-3
size: .
CDR3: CASSPDSRGDTQYF

V: TRBV5-1
J: TRBJ2-3
size: .
CDR3: CASSPGLVGGTQYF

V: TRBV28
J: TRBJ1-5
size: .
CDR3: CASRRTDSNQPQHF

V: TRBV7-2
J: TRBJ1-6
size: .
CDR3: CASSFLSSPLHF

V: TRBV20-1
J: TRBJ2-1
size: .
CDR3: CSATGGNPYNEQFF

V: TRBV7-2
J: TRBJ2-3
size: .
CDR3: CASSLGRAAYTQYF

V: TRBV27
J: TRBJ2-4
size: .
CDR3: CASSLKSGLAKNIQYF

V: TRBV28
J: TRBJ2-3
size: few
CDR3: CASSLPRDTDTQYF

V: TRBV5-1
J: TRBJ2-1
size: .
CDR3: CASSLEGLGRNEQFF

V: TRBV12-3/TRBV12-4
J: TRBJ2-3
size: few
CDR3: CASSLGYPTDTQYF

V: TRBV15
J: TRBJ2-3
size: few
CDR3: CATSSRTAGPTDTQYF

V: TRBV29-1
J: TRBJ1-2
size: .
CDR3: CSVVQGNYGYTF

V: TRBV11-2
J: TRBJ2-7
size: .
CDR3: CASSSLRDRDYEQYF

V: TRBV6-2/TRBV6-3
J: TRBJ2-7
size: .
CDR3: CASRGLAGKLGSYEQYF

V: TRBV12-3/TRBV12-4
J: TRBJ1-1
size: few
CDR3: CASSQDLPNTEAFF

V: TRBV3-1
J: TRBJ2-7
size: .
CDR3: CASSQVASVSEQYF

V: TRBV7-2
J: TRBJ2-3
size: .
CDR3: CASRLDRYTDTQYF